The 18 T cell receptor beta chains reported below all come from one sample, sequenced in a study of shared clonotypes between healthy human individuals. The method was immunoSEQ multiplex PCR; TCRdb's version includes in-frame clones alone and lacks a portion of them. The sample carries about 2.3 million clones, over 90% recorded once. The specimen was naive CD4+ T cells from PBMCs. This sample's subset: CD45RA+ positively selected. Every receptor here comes from a man between 18 and 29 years old in good health. Some clones in this sample may be carry-over from other donors' samples.

The V and J genes are TRBV4-3 and TRBJ2-6; D might be TRBD2 (6 bases). The CDR3 extends over 20 amino acids. In germline, CDR1 is LGHNA, CDR2 YSLEER. V was shortened by 4 bases and J by 5 bases, with 27 bases between the two germline ends. The CDR3 here is CASSPRLRGGSWDWANVLTF. CDR3 nucleotide sequence: TGCGCCAGCAGCCCGCGGTTACGGGGCGGGTCTTGGGACTGGGCCAACGTCCTGACTTTC.

This clone was observed a single time. CDR3 loop: CASRGAGHDPYEQYF. CDR3 DNA: TGTGCCAGCCGAGGTGCAGGACACGACCCCTACGAGCAGTACTTC. J is TRBJ2-7 and V is TRBV6-6; possibly TRBD1 for D (5 bases). The CDR3 consists of 15 residues. With 8 bases removed from V and 2 bases from J, the gap between germline ends came to 19 bases. In germline, CDR1 is MNHNY, CDR2 SVGAGI (reference sequence).

This chain joins TRBV27 and TRBJ1-4; possibly TRBD1 for D (6 bases). This CDR3 has 14 amino acids. Trimming pared 11 bases from V and 6 bases from J, leaving 19 bases between. Germline loops: CDR1 MNHEY, CDR2 SMNVEV (reference sequence). The CDR3 spells CAPIGGGIDEKLFF. The CDR3 DNA reads TGTGCCCCCATAGGGGGGGGGATAGATGAAAAACTGTTTTTT.

This chain uses TRBV14 with TRBJ2-7; D unresolved. Trimming left V 0 bases short and J 5 bases short, with 11 bases between. Germline CDR1 and CDR2: SGHDN and FVKESK. The CDR3 is made up of 14 amino acids. The DNA for the CDR3 is TGTGCCAGCAGCCAAGATCTCCAGCAGAACGAGCAGTACTTC. Translated, it gives CASSQDLQQNEQYF.

This chain uses TRBV7-7 with TRBJ2-7, with TRBD1 matching over 7 bases. V was pared by 5 bases and J by 5 bases, with 6 bases of the junction left unmatched. CDR1 is SSHAT, CDR2 FNYEAQ, per germline (reference sequence). This CDR3 spans 13 amino acids. The CDR3 coding sequence is TGTGCCAGCAGCCTCAGGACAGGCGACGAGCAGTACTTC. This encodes CASSLRTGDEQYF.

V and J are TRBV28 and TRBJ2-7, with D tentatively TRBD1 (5 bases). CDR3 length: 15 residues. Germline V gene lookup returns CDR1 MDHEN and CDR2 SYDVKM. The V and J ends lost 1 base and 6 bases respectively, with 16 bases between them. CDR3 residues: CASSLSPGLRLEQYF. Here the CDR3 DNA reads TGTGCCAGCAGTTTATCTCCAGGGCTTCGGCTCGAGCAGTACTTC.

The chain employs TRBV7-2 and TRBJ2-7; D ambiguous. V gave up 1 base and J gave up 6 bases, with 13 bases separating them. In germline, CDR1 is SGHTA, CDR2 FQGNSA. The CDR3 totals 14 residues. This CDR3 is CASSLGSLLSEQYF. The CDR3, as DNA: TGTGCCAGCAGCTTAGGGTCCCTCCTAAGCGAGCAGTACTTC.

The rearrangement uses TRBV19 and TRBJ1-5; D may be TRBD1 (5 bases). V lost 9 bases and J lost 2, with 20 bases in between. CDR3 length: 16 residues. Germline V lookup: CDR1 LNHDA, CDR2 SQIVND (reference sequence). In nucleotides, the CDR3 is TGTGCCAGCACCCGAAGGGGTGTGAAGGGCAATCAGCCCCAGCATTTT. Amino acids: CASTRRGVKGNQPQHF.

The chain recombines TRBV6-1 with TRBJ1-2; 9 nucleotides align to TRBD1. The CDR3 runs to 14 residues. V lost 10 bases, J lost 0 bases, and 6 bases stayed unmatched. Germline V gene data show CDR1 as MNHNS and CDR2 as SASEGT. CDR3 DNA: TGTGCCATTTCATGGACAGGGGCTAACTATGGCTACACCTTC. This encodes CAISWTGANYGYTF.

This clone was recorded only once. The J gene is TRBJ2-5, the V gene TRBV30; D is undetermined. The germline V gene has CDR1 GTSNPN and CDR2 SVGIG (reference sequence). The CDR3 contains 14 residues. V dropped 2 bases and J dropped 0 bases, with 10 bases sitting between them. The CDR3 DNA reads as TGTGCCTGGAGTCAAGGTATTTACCAAGAGACCCAGTACTTC. It yields the protein CAWSQGIYQETQYF.

The chain employs TRBV5-1 and TRBJ2-1, with D unclear. Trimming left V 0 bases short and J 8 bases short, with 15 bases between. The CDR3 runs 15 residues. Germline CDR1 reads SGHRS; CDR2 reads YFSETQ. The CDR3 DNA sequence: TGCGCCAGCAGCTTGGCGTCCGGGCCATGGGATGAGCAGTTCTTC. This encodes CASSLASGPWDEQFF.

V is TRBV15 and J is TRBJ2-3, with TRBD2 matching 10 bases. This CDR3 region has 14 residues. Germline V CDR1 and CDR2: LNHNV, YYDKDF (reference sequence). The V gene end was trimmed by 5 bases and the J gene end by 4 bases; junction bases not matched to a gene: 3. The CDR3 protein is CATSSLAGADTQYF. CDR3 nucleotides: TGTGCCACCAGCTCCCTAGCGGGAGCAGATACGCAGTATTTT.

The genes are TRBV5-5 and TRBJ2-3; D remains unclear. The V gene lost 4 bases and the J gene lost 2 bases, with 11 bases spanning the gap. The CDR3 contains 14 residues. Germline V CDR1 and CDR2: SGHKS, YYEKEE (reference sequence). CDR3 sequence (DNA): TGTGCCAGCAGCCCGGGTTCGGTCACAGATACGCAGTATTTT. It codes for CASSPGSVTDTQYF.

The CDR3 spells CASSRGTDYEQYF. The DNA of the CDR3 is TGTGCCAGCAGCCGTGGGACTGACTACGAGCAGTACTTC. The genes are TRBV7-6 and TRBJ2-7, with a tentative D call TRBD2 (6 bases). The CDR3 contains 13 residues. Germline CDR1 SGHVS, CDR2 FNYEAQ. Trimming removed 5 bases from V and 3 bases from J, with 11 bases in between. Full variable domain (rest looked up from reference TRBV7-6 and TRBJ2-7): GAGVSQSPRYKVTKRGQDVALRCDPISGHVSLYWYRQALGQGPEFLTYFNYEAQQDKSGLPNDRFSAERPEGSISTLTIQRTEQRDSAMYRCASSRGTDYEQYFGPGTRLTVT.

V usage is TRBV6-6 and J usage is TRBJ2-1, with a tentative D call TRBD1 (6 bases). V was cut by 5 bases and J by 9 bases, with 17 bases left in between. The CDR3 is 14 residues long. Germline V CDR1 and CDR2: MNHNY, SVGAGI (reference sequence). CDR3 amino acids: CASSPLDRPGEQFF. The CDR3, as DNA: TGTGCCAGCAGTCCACTCGACAGGCCGGGTGAGCAGTTCTTC.

In DNA form, the CDR3 reads TGTGCCAGCAGTTTTGGGGGTAATGCCTACAATGAGCAGTTCTTC. The encoded protein is CASSFGGNAYNEQFF. The V and J genes are TRBV28 and TRBJ2-1, with D perhaps given as TRBD1 or TRBD2 (5 bases each). The CDR3 spans 15 residues. Germline V gives CDR1 MDHEN, CDR2 SYDVKM. The germline V and J ends were trimmed by 3 bases and 2 bases, with 11 bases remaining between them.

The chain's CDR3 is CASSPLLGTGNTIYF. The CDR3 coding sequence is TGTGCCAGCAGTCCTTTGCTTGGAACTGGAAACACCATATATTTT. The genes are TRBV28 and TRBJ1-3; D unclear. Trimming took 5 bases from V and 2 from J, leaving 13 bases between them. In germline, CDR1 is MDHEN, CDR2 SYDVKM. This CDR3 region has 15 residues. Full variable domain (remainder filled in from reference TRBV28 and TRBJ1-3): DVKVTQSSRYLVKRTGEKVFLECVQDMDHENMFWYRQDPGLGLRLIYFSYDVKMKEKGDIPEGYSVSREKKERFSLILESASTNQTSMYLCASSPLLGTGNTIYFGEGSWLTVV.

The DNA of the CDR3 is TGTGCCAGCAGCCTGACCCGACGGGCCACTGAAGCTTTCTTT. It specifies CASSLTRRATEAFF. The chain joins TRBV5-5 to TRBJ1-1; no clear D. The CDR3 runs to 14 residues. The V gene's germline CDR1 is SGHKS and CDR2 YYEKEE (reference sequence). Between the trimmed V and J ends, which lost 4 bases and 4 bases, there was a span of 14 bases. Supplemented by reference TRBV5-5 and TRBJ1-1, the full variable domain reads DAGVTQSPTHLIKTRGQQVTLRCSPISGHKSVSWYQQVLGQGPQFIFQYYEKEERGRGNFPDRFSARQFPNYSSELNVNALLLGDSALYLCASSLTRRATEAFFGQGTRLTVV.